Detailed here is one T cell receptor (beta chain). Indicated time point: pre-sensitization, week 0. As for treatment: therapeutic diphenylcyclopropenone sensitization with weekly scalp DPC. Blood collection happened ahead of applying each patch test. The source of the sample is a study of human T cells and chemical hapten exposure. Across the whole study: An area of 2 cm by approximately 2 cm on upper inner arm skin received 2% DPC for sensitization. The patients, most of them female, presented with alopecia areata, totalis or universalis.

TCRdb ran MiXCR on the RACE reads and lists one entry per CDR3 protein. The sample carries approximately 370,000 distinct CDR3 sequences, 5% to 6.5% recorded once. This clonotype was sampled from a young woman with alopecia areata. Some clones in this sample may be carry-over from other donors' samples. The sequencing used whole blood, collected in connection with sensitization to the hapten diphenylcyclopropenone (DPC).

The CDR3 nucleotides are TGTGCCAGCAGCCCCCAGCAGGGGTACACTGAAGCTTTCTTT. Translated, it gives CASSPQQGYTEAFF. V usage is TRBV7-6 and J usage is TRBJ1-1, with D possibly being TRBD1 (6 bases). V dropped 5 bases and J dropped 3 bases, with 13 bases sitting between them. Germline V gene lookup returns CDR1 SGHVS and CDR2 FNYEAQ. The CDR3 is 14 amino acids.